Listed below are T cell receptor beta chains from one sample, sequenced in a study of blood T cell repertoires in COVID-19. TCRdb's copy holds only in-frame clones and misses some; the assay was immunoSEQ multiplex PCR. This table has some 140,000 clones, roughly 83% appearing once. Sequenced input: PBMCs or T cells enriched from blood (not recorded which). All receptors derive from a man in his forties or fifties who had recovered from COVID-19. CDR3s include the opening cysteine and the closing phenylalanine or tryptophan. The order of the fields is J gene, V gene, D gene, clone size, CDR3 DNA, CDR3 protein. The D gene is left open where the match is weak. Size tells how often a clone was seen (once, few, many) or the class of an expanded clone, and some rows leave it out.

>TRBJ1-1|TRBV6-2/TRBV6-3|-|-
TGTGCCAGCAGTTACGGGCAGATGATACGAGCCCGGCTAGCTTTCTTT
CASSYGQMIRARLAFF
>TRBJ1-6|TRBV2|-|-
TGTGCCAGCAGTGAATTTAGTTTGATAAATTCACCCCTCCACTTT
CASSEFSLINSPLHF
>TRBJ2-3|TRBV5-5|-|few
TGTGCCAGCAGCTTCAGCAACAGGGGCACAGATACGCAGTATTTT
CASSFSNRGTDTQYF
>TRBJ1-4|TRBV7-2|TRBD1|-
TGTGCCAGCGGAGACAGGGGGAATGAAAAACTGTTTTTT
CASGDRGNEKLFF
>TRBJ1-6|TRBV21-1|-|-
TGTGCCAGCAGCAAATCCGACGGACTAAGGGGTAATTCACCCCTCCACTTT
CASSKSDGLRGNSPLHF
>TRBJ1-2|TRBV18|TRBD1|-
TGTGCCAGCTCACCACCGGGACAGCCAGGGGATGGCTACACCTTC
CASSPPGQPGDGYTF
>TRBJ2-1|TRBV5-1|TRBD1|-
TGCGCCAGCAGCTTGAATTGGGCAGGGGGTGAGCAGTTCTTC
CASSLNWAGGEQFF
>TRBJ1-4|TRBV5-8|TRBD1|-
TGTGCCAGCAGCTTGGAGACAGGGGGCACTGAAAAACTGTTTTTT
CASSLETGGTEKLFF
>TRBJ1-2|TRBV4-1|-|once
TGCGCCAGCAGCGATCGCGGAGGGAGATTCGGCTACACCTTC
CASSDRGGRFGYTF
>TRBJ2-1|TRBV6-2/TRBV6-3|TRBD2|-
TGTGCCAGCAGTCAGACTAGCGGGGGGGCAGGTGAGCAGTTCTTC
CASSQTSGGAGEQFF
>TRBJ1-1|TRBV27|-|-
TGTGCCAGCAGTTTAGAGAGGGACACTGAAGCTTTCTTT
CASSLERDTEAFF
>TRBJ2-5|TRBV4-1|TRBD1|-
TGCGCCAGCAGCCAAGGACCCCCGACGACAGGGCGGGAAGAGACCCAGTACTTC
CASSQGPPTTGREETQYF
>TRBJ2-6|TRBV6-5|-|-
TGTGCCAGCAGTCCTCTTTCTGGGGCCAACGTCCTGACTTTC
CASSPLSGANVLTF
>TRBJ2-7|TRBV5-1|TRBD1|-
TGCGCCAGCAGTCAGGGGGCGTCCTACGAGCAGTACTTC
CASSQGASYEQYF
>TRBJ2-5|TRBV18|TRBD1|-
TGTGCCAGCTCAAGGAGGACGACAGGGGAAAAAGAGACCCAGTACTTC
CASSRRTTGEKETQYF
>TRBJ1-6|TRBV19|TRBD1|-
TGTGCCACCAGTAGGGGACAGGCTGGTTCACCCCTCCACTTT
CATSRGQAGSPLHF
>TRBJ1-1|TRBV10-2|TRBD1|-
TGCGCCAGCAGTAAACCGACAGGGTCTGAAGCTTTCTTT
CASSKPTGSEAFF
>TRBJ1-1|TRBV10-1|-|-
TGCGCCAGCAGTGGACAGCGGAACACTGAAGCTTTCTTT
CASSGQRNTEAFF
>TRBJ2-7|TRBV7-9|-|-
TGTGCCAGCAGCTTAGTGTCACAGGGATATCGGCAGTACTTC
CASSLVSQGYRQYF
>TRBJ2-6|TRBV19|-|once
TGTGCCAGTAGTAACACAGGGACTGGGGCCAACGTCCTGACTTTC
CASSNTGTGANVLTF
>TRBJ2-6|TRBV7-2|TRBD2|-
TGTGCCAGCATCCTCGGGAGGGGGGATCTCTTAACTGGGGCCAACGTCCTGACTTTC
CASILGRGDLLTGANVLTF
>TRBJ1-2|TRBV6-5|TRBD1|-
TGTGCCAGCAGTTGGACCGGGACAGGTCATGGCTACACCTTC
CASSWTGTGHGYTF
>TRBJ1-3|TRBV14|-|once
TGTGCCAGCAGCCAAGAATGGAGCACCATATATTTT
CASSQEWSTIYF
>TRBJ1-6|TRBV2|TRBD1|-
TGTGCCAGCAGTACCTGGACAGGGTCCCTTTCACCCCTCCACTTT
CASSTWTGSLSPLHF
>TRBJ2-7|TRBV6-4|TRBD2|-
TGTGCCAGCAGTGCTAGCGGGGGGGCCTACGAGCAGTACTTC
CASSASGGAYEQYF
>TRBJ2-3|TRBV24-1|TRBD2|once
TGTGCCACCAGCGAGCGGGGAGATACGCAGTATTTT
CATSERGDTQYF
>TRBJ2-1|TRBV12-2|-|-
TGTGCAAGTCGCTCCTTAGCGGGGGGAAATGAGCAGTTCTTC
CASRSLAGGNEQFF
>TRBJ1-2|TRBV21-1|-|once
TGTGCCAGCAGCAGTGGACAGGGCGAACCCACTAACTATGGCTACACCTTC
CASSSGQGEPTNYGYTF
>TRBJ1-6|TRBV25-1|TRBD1|-
TGTGCCAGCACCTCAGACAGGGCCTCTAATTCACCCCTCCACTTT
CASTSDRASNSPLHF
>TRBJ1-1|TRBV5-1|-|-
TGCGCCAGCAGCCAAAACCTACAGGGAAGGACTGAAGCTTTCTTT
CASSQNLQGRTEAFF
>TRBJ2-3|TRBV5-1|-|few
TGCGCCAGCAGCTTTTCGCAGGGCAACTTTTACACAGATACGCAGTATTTT
CASSFSQGNFYTDTQYF
>TRBJ1-5|TRBV27|-|-
TGTGCCAGCAGTCCTAGGACAAGCAATCAGCCCCAGCATTTT
CASSPRTSNQPQHF
>TRBJ2-7|TRBV6-5|-|-
TGTGCCAGCACCGCGGGGACCCGCAACTACGAGCAGTACTTC
CASTAGTRNYEQYF
>TRBJ1-5|TRBV29-1|-|-
TGCAGCGTTGAAGGCGGGGGCGGTCAGCCCCAGCATTTT
CSVEGGGGQPQHF
>TRBJ2-2|TRBV5-8|TRBD1|-
TGTGCCAGCAGCTTCGCAGGGGGCGCGGGCACCGGGGAGCTGTTTTTT
CASSFAGGAGTGELFF
>TRBJ2-1|TRBV6-4|TRBD2|-
TGTGCCAGCAGCGCTTCGGGACTAGCGGGGGGAAACTCCAAATACAATGAGCAGTTCTTC
CASSASGLAGGNSKYNEQFF
>TRBJ2-2|TRBV27|TRBD2|-
TGTGCCAGCAGCAACCGACTAGCTCAGGACACCGGGGAGCTGTTTTTT
CASSNRLAQDTGELFF
>TRBJ2-1|TRBV9|-|few
TGTGCCAGCAGCGTAGAATCAGGGCCGCTCCTACGGAATGAGCAGTTCTTC
CASSVESGPLLRNEQFF
>TRBJ2-5|TRBV19|TRBD2|once
TGTGCCAGTAGTTCGAGGGGGGGACTAGGTGAGGAGACCCAGTACTTC
CASSSRGGLGEETQYF
>TRBJ1-2|TRBV4-3|-|-
TGCGCCAGCAGCCAAGATACCGGGTCTGGCTACACCTTC
CASSQDTGSGYTF
>TRBJ2-1|TRBV12-3/TRBV12-4|-|once
TGTGCCAGCACCCCTATGAGGGAACATGAGCAGTTCTTC
CASTPMREHEQFF
>TRBJ1-1|TRBV30|TRBD1|-
TGTGCCTGGGCGACAGGGGGCAAGGCCTTTGAAGCTTTCTTT
CAWATGGKAFEAFF
>TRBJ2-1|TRBV3-1/TRBV3-2|TRBD1|-
TGTGCCAGCAGCCGGGACAGGGCCTATGAGCAGTTCTTC
CASSRDRAYEQFF
>TRBJ2-1|TRBV24-1|TRBD2|-
TGTGCCACCAGTGACAGACGGGGGGGCTGGGATGAGCAGTTCTTC
CATSDRRGGWDEQFF
>TRBJ2-4|TRBV5-5|TRBD1|-
TGTGCCAGCAGCCCGGACAGGGGCCGCGGCGGACTGATAGCCAAAAACATTCAGTACTTC
CASSPDRGRGGLIAKNIQYF
>TRBJ2-7|TRBV13|TRBD2|-
TGTGCCAGCAGCTCGACCGGACTAGCGGGGGGGCGAGGGCAGTACTTC
CASSSTGLAGGRGQYF
>TRBJ2-1|TRBV19|TRBD2|-
TGTGCCAGTAGTCCCGGGACTAGCGGGGGAGATTACAATGAGCAGTTCTTC
CASSPGTSGGDYNEQFF
>TRBJ2-5|TRBV9|TRBD2|-
TGTGCCAGCAGCCTAGCGGGGGGTAGTCAGACCCAGTACTTC
CASSLAGGSQTQYF
>TRBJ2-7|TRBV7-9|TRBD2|-
TGTGCCAGCAGCCGGGAGGGGGTTGGTAGAGCCAGCTCCTACGAGCAGTACTTC
CASSREGVGRASSYEQYF
>TRBJ1-3|TRBV2|-|-
TGTGCCAGCCTAAGGGAGGGAAACACCATATATTTT
CASLREGNTIYF